This TCR beta chain comes out of a study of technical replicates of blood from a few donors. Trimming shortened V by 7 bases and J by 0 bases, and 13 bases separated the two germline ends. The CDR3 runs to 14 residues. Germline assignment: CDR1 MNHNS and CDR2 SASEGT. Profiled with immunoSEQ multiplex PCR; TCRdb holds only in-frame clones, not every one. The sample records tens of thousands of clones, 94% being singletons. The receptor's source is a human donor in good health. Material for sequencing was T cells isolated from PBMCs. The chain joins TRBV6-1 to TRBJ2-7; perhaps TRBD2 as D (6 bases). CDR3 in amino acids: CASTGSWGSYEQYF. CDR3 nucleotide sequence: TGTGCCAGCACCGGGAGTTGGGGCTCCTACGAGCAGTACTTC.